This TCR beta chain was sequenced in a study of blood T cell repertoires in COVID-19. Overall study: In each case, the material was cDNA or gDNA derived from T cells, B-cell-depleted T cells, or PBMCs.

Produced via immunoSEQ multiplex PCR; TCRdb's table is partial and in-frame only. The data contain about 74,000 clones, 90% of them singletons. There are 13 residues in the CDR3. CDR1 and CDR2 from the germline V gene are LNHDA and SQIVND (reference sequence). V was trimmed by 7 bases and J by 5 bases, leaving 12 bases between them. Sequenced input: peripheral blood. The chain has TRBV19 and TRBJ1-5; no definite D call. The receptor was isolated from a human donor in a cohort sampled during active COVID-19. The CDR3 loop reads CASMGRRDQPQHF. The CDR3 DNA sequence: TGTGCCAGTATGGGGAGACGGGATCAGCCCCAGCATTTT.